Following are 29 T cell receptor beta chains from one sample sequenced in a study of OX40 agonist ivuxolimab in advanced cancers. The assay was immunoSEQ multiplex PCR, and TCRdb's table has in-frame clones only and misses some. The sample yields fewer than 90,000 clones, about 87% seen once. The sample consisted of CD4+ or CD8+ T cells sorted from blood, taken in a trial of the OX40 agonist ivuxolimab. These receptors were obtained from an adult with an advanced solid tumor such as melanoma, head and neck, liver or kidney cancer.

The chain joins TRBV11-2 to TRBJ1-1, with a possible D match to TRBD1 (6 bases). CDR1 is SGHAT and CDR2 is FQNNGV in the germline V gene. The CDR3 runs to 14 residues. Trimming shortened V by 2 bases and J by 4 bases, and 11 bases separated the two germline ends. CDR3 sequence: CASSLKGTTTEAFF. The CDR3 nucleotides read TGTGCCAGCAGCTTAAAAGGGACAACCACTGAAGCTTTCTTT.

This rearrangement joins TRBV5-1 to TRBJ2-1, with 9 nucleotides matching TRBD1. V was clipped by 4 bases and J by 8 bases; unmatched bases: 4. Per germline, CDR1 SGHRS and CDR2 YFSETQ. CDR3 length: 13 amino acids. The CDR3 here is CASSRDRVDEQFF. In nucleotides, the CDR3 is TGCGCCAGCAGCCGGGACAGGGTCGATGAGCAGTTCTTC.

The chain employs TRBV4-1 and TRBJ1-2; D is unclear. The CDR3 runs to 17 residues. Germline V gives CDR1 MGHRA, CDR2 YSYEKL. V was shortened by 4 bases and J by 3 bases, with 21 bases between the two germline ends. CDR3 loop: CASSPSRQGVRDYGYTF. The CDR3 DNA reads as TGCGCCAGCAGCCCGAGCCGACAAGGAGTGAGGGACTATGGCTACACCTTC.

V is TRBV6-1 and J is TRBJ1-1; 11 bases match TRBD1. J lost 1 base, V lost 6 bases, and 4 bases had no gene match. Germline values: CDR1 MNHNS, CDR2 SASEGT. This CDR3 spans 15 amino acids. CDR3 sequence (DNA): TGTGCCAGCAGGGCGGGGACAGGGGGGAACACTGAAGCTTTCTTT. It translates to CASRAGTGGNTEAFF.

The CDR3 loop reads CASSPEAGAVDRAFF. The CDR3 DNA is TGTGCCAGCTCCCCAGAGGCAGGCGCCGTGGATCGAGCTTTCTTT. The gene calls are TRBV18 and TRBJ1-1; D unresolved. V was pared by 6 bases and J by 10 bases, with 24 bases between. The CDR3 runs 15 residues. CDR1 is KGHSH, CDR2 LQKENI, per germline.

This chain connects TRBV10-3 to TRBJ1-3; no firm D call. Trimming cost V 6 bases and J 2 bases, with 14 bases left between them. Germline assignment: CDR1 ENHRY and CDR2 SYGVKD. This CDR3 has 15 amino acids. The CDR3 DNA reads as TGTGCCATCAGCCCTCAGATACTTCCTGGAAACACCATATATTTT. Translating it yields CAISPQILPGNTIYF.

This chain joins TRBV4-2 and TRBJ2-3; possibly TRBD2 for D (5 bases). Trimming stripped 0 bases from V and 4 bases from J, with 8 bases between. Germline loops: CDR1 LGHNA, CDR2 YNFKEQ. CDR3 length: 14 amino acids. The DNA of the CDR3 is TGTGCCAGCAGCCAAGAAGAGGGTGCAGATACGCAGTATTTT. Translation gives CASSQEEGADTQYF.

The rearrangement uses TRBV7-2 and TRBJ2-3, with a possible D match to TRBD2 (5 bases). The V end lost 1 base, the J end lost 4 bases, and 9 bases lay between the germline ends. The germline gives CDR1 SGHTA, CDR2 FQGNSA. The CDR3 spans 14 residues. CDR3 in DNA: TGTGCCAGCAGCTTAGTCCGGGGTTCAGATACGCAGTATTTT. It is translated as CASSLVRGSDTQYF.

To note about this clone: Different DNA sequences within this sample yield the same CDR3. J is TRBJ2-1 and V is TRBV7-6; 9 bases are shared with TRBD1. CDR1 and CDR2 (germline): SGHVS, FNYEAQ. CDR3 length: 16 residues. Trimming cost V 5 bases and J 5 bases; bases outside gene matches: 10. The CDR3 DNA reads TGTGCCAGCAGCGCAACGAGACAGGGGGTGGACAATGAGCAGTTCTTC. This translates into CASSATRQGVDNEQFF.

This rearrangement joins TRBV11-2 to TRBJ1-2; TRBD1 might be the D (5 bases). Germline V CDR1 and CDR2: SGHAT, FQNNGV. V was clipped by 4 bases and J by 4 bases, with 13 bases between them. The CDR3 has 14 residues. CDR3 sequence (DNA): TGTGCCAGCAGCTCCGCGGGGGGGGGCTATGGCTACACCTTC. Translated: CASSSAGGGYGYTF.

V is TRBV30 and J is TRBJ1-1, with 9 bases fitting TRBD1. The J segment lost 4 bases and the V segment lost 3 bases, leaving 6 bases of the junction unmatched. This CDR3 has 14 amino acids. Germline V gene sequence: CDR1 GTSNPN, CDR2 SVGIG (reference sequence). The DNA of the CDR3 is TGTGCCTGGAGACCCAAGGACAGGGGCACTGAAGCTTTCTTT. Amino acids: CAWRPKDRGTEAFF.

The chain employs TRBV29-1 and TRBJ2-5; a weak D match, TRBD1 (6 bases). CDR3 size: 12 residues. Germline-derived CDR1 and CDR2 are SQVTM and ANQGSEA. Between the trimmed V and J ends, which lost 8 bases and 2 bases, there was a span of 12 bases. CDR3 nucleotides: TGCAGCTTTACTAGGGGGCAAGAGACCCAGTACTTC. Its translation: CSFTRGQETQYF.

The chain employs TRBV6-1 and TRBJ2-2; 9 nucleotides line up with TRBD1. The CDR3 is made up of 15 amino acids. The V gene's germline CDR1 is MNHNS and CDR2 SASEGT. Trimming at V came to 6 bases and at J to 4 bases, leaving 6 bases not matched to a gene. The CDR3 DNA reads TGTGCCAGCAGGTTACAGGGGGCTCTCACCGGGGAGCTGTTTTTT. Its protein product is CASRLQGALTGELFF.

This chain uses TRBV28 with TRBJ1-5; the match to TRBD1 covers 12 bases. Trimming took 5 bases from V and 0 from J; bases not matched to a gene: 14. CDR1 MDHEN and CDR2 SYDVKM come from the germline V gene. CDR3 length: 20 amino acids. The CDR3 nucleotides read TGTGCCAGCAGTCCTACCGGGACAGGGGGCCGGCTTTATAGCAATCAGCCCCAGCATTTT. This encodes CASSPTGTGGRLYSNQPQHF.

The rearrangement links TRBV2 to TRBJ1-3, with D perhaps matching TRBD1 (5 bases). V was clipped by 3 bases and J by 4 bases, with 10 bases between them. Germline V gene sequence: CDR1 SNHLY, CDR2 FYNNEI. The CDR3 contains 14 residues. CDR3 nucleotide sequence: TGTGCCAGCAGTGATTCAGGGATCGGAAACACCATATATTTT. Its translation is CASSDSGIGNTIYF.

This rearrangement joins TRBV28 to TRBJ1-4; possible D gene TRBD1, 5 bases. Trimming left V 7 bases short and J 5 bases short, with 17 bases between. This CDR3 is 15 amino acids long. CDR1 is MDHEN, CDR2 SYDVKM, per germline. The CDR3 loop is CASTMGGLENEKLFF. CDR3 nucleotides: TGTGCCAGCACAATGGGGGGGTTGGAAAATGAAAAACTGTTTTTT.

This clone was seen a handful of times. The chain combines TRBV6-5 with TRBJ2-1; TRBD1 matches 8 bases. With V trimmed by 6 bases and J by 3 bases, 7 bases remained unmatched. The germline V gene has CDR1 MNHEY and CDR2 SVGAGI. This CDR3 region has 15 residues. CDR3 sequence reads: CASSSGQVIYNEQFF. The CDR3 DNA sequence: TGTGCCAGCAGCTCGGGACAGGTGATCTACAATGAGCAGTTCTTC.

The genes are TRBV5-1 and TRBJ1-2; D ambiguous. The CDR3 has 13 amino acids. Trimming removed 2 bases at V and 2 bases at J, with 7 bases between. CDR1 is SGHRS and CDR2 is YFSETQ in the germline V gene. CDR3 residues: CASSLGPNYGYTF. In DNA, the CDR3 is TGCGCCAGCAGCTTAGGACCAAACTATGGCTACACCTTC.

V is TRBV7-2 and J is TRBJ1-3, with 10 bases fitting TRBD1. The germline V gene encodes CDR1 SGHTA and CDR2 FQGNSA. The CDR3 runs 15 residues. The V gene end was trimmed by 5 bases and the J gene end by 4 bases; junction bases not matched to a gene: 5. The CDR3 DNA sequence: TGTGCCAGCAGCCCGGGACAGGGGCCAGGAAACACCATATATTTT. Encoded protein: CASSPGQGPGNTIYF.

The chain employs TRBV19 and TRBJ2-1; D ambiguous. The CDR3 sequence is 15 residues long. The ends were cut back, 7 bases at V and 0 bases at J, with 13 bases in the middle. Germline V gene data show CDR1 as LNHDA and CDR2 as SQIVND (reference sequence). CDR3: CASTPLSDSYNEQFF. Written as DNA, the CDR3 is TGTGCCAGTACCCCCTTATCGGACTCCTACAATGAGCAGTTCTTC.

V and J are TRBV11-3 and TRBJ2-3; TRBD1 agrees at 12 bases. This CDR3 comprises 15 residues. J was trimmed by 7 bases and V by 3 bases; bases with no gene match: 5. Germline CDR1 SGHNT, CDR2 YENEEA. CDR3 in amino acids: CASSFRDRGRYTQYF. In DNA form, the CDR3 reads TGTGCCAGCAGCTTCCGGGACAGGGGGCGATATACGCAGTATTTT.

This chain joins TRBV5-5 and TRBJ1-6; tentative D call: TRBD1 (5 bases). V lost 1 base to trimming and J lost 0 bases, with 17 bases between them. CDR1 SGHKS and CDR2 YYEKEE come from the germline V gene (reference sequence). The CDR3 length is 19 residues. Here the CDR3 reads CASSLWATPGGSYNSPLHF. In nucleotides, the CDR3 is TGTGCCAGCAGCTTGTGGGCAACACCCGGGGGCTCCTATAATTCACCCCTCCACTTT.

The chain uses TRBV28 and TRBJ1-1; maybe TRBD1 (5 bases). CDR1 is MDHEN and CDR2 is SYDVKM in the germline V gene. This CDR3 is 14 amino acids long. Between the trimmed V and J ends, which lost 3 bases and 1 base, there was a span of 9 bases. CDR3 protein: CASSLGGTNTEAFF. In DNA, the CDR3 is TGTGCCAGCAGTTTGGGGGGGACGAACACTGAAGCTTTCTTT. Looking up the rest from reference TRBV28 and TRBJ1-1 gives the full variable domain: DVKVTQSSRYLVKRTGEKVFLECVQDMDHENMFWYRQDPGLGLRLIYFSYDVKMKEKGDIPEGYSVSREKKERFSLILESASTNQTSMYLCASSLGGTNTEAFFGQGTRLTVV.

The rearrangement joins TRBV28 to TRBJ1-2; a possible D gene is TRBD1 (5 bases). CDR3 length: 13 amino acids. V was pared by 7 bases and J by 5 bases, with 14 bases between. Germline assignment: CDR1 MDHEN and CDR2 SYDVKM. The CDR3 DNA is TGTGCCAGCAACCCCCCAGACAGTTATGGCTACACCTTC. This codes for CASNPPDSYGYTF.

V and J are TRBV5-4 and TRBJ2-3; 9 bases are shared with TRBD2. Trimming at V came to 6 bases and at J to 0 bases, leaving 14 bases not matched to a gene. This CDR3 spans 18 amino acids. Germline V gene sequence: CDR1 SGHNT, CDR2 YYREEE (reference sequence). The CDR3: CASKPGGTSGWSTDTQYF. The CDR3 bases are TGTGCCAGCAAGCCAGGGGGTACTAGCGGGTGGAGCACAGATACGCAGTATTTT.

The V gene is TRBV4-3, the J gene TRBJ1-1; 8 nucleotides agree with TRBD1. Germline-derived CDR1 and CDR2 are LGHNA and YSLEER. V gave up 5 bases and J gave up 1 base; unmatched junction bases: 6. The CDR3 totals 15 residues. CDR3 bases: TGCGCCAGCAGCTCACACAGGGGGGAGAACACTGAAGCTTTCTTT. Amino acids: CASSSHRGENTEAFF.

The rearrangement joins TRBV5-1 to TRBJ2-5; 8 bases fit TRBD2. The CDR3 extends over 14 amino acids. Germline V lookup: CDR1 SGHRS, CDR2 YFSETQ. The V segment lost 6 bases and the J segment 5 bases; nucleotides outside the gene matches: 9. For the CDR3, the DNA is TGCGCCAGCAACCAACCGGGACTAGAGGAGACCCAGTACTTC. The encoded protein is CASNQPGLEETQYF.

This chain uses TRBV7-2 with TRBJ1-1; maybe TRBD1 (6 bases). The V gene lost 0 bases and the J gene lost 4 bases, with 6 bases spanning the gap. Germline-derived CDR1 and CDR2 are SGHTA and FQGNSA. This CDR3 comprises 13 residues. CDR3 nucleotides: TGTGCCAGCAGCTTAGCACAGGGCACTGAAGCTTTCTTT. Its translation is CASSLAQGTEAFF.

CDR3 nucleotides: TGTGCCATCAGTGCCGGTACGTACGAGCAGTACTTC. Its translation is CAISAGTYEQYF. The gene calls are TRBV10-3 and TRBJ2-7; no clear D. V was shortened by 4 bases and J by 4 bases, with 8 bases between the two germline ends. This CDR3 contains 12 residues. Germline loops: CDR1 ENHRY, CDR2 SYGVKD.